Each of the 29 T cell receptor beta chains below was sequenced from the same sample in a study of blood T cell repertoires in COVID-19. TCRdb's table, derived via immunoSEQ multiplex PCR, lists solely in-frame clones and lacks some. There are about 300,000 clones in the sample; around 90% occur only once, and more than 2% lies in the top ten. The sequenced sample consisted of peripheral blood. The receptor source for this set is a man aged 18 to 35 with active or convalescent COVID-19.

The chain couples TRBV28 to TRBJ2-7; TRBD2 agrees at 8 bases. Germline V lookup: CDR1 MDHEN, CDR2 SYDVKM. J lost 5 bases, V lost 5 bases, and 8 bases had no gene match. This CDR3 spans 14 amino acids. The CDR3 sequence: CASSIAGGFHEQYF. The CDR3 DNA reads TGTGCCAGCAGTATCGCGGGAGGCTTCCACGAGCAGTACTTC.

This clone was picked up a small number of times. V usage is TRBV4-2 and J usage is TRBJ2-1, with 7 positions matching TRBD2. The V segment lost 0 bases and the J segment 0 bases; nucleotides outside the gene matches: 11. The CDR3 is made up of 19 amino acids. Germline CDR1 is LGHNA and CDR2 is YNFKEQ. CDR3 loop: CASSQDIASGESSYNEQFF. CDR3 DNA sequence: TGTGCCAGCAGCCAAGATATTGCTAGCGGAGAAAGCTCCTACAATGAGCAGTTCTTC.

CDR3 in DNA: TGTGCCAGCAGTCCTGTAGCGGCGAGCACAGATACGCAGTATTTT. Its translation is CASSPVAASTDTQYF. The chain combines TRBV6-5 with TRBJ2-3; D is perhaps TRBD2 (6 bases). Between the trimmed V and J ends, which lost 5 bases and 0 bases, there was a span of 12 bases. The germline gives CDR1 MNHEY, CDR2 SVGAGI. The CDR3 consists of 15 residues.

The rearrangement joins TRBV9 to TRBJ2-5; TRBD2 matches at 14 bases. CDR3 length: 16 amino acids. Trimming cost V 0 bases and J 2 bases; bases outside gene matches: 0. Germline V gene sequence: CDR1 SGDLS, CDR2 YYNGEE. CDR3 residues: CASSVGTSGGQETQYF. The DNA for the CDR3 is TGTGCCAGCAGCGTAGGGACTAGCGGGGGGCAAGAGACCCAGTACTTC.

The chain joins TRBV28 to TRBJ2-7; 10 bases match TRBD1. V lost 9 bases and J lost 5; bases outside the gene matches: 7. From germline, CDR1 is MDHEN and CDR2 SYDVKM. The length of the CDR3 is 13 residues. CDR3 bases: TGTGCCAGTCGGGACAGGGGTGTGGACGAGCAGTACTTC. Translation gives CASRDRGVDEQYF. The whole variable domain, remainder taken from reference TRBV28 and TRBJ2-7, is DVKVTQSSRYLVKRTGEKVFLECVQDMDHENMFWYRQDPGLGLRLIYFSYDVKMKEKGDIPEGYSVSREKKERFSLILESASTNQTSMYLCASRDRGVDEQYFGPGTRLTVT.

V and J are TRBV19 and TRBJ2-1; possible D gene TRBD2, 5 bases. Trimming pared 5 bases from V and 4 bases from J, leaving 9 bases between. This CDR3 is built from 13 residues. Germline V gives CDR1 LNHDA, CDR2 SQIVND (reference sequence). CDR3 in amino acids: CASSGETYNEQFF. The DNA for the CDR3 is TGTGCCAGTAGTGGGGAGACTTACAATGAGCAGTTCTTC. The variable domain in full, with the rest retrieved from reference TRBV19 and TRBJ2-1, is DGGITQSPKYLFRKEGQNVTLSCEQNLNHDAMYWYRQDPGQGLRLIYYSQIVNDFQKGDIAEGYSVSREKKESFPLTVTSAQKNPTAFYLCASSGETYNEQFFGPGTRLTVL.

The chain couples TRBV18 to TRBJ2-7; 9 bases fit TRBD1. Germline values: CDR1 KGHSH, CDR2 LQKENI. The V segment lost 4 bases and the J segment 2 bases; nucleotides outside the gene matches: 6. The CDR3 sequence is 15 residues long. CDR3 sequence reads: CASSRGGQGAYEQYF. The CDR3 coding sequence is TGTGCCAGCTCACGGGGGGGACAGGGCGCCTACGAGCAGTACTTC.

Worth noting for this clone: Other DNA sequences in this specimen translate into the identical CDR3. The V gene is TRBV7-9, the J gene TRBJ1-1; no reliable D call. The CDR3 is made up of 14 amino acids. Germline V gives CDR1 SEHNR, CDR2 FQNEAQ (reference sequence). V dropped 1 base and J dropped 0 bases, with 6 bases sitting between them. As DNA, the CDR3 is TGTGCCAGCAGCTTAGGACACCTGAACACTGAAGCTTTCTTT. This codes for CASSLGHLNTEAFF.

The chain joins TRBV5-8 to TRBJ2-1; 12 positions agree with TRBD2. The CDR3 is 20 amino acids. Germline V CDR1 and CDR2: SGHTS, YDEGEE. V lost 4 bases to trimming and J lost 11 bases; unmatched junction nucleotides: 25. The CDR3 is CASSHRQGDASWTSGKQQFF. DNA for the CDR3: TGTGCCAGCAGCCACCGACAGGGGGATGCGTCGTGGACTAGCGGGAAACAGCAGTTCTTC.

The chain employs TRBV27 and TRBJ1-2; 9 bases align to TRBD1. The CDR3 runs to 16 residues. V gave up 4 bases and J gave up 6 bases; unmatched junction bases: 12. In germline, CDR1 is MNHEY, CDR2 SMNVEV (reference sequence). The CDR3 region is CASSSTGSWTGDGYTF. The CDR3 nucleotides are TGTGCCAGCAGTTCGACGGGAAGTTGGACAGGGGATGGCTACACCTTC.

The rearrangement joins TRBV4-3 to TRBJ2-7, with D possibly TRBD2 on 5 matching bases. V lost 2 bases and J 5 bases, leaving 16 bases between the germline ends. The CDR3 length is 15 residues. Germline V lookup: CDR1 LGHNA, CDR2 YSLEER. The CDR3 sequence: CASSQLGRGWDEQYF. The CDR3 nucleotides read TGCGCCAGCAGCCAATTGGGCCGGGGATGGGACGAGCAGTACTTC.

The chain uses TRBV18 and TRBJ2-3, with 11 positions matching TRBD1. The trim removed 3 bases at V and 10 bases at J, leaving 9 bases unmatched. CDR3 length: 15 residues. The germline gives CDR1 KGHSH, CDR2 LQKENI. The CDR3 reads CASSPPGTGGKAQYF. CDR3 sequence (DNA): TGTGCCAGCTCACCGCCCGGGACAGGGGGTAAAGCGCAGTATTTT.

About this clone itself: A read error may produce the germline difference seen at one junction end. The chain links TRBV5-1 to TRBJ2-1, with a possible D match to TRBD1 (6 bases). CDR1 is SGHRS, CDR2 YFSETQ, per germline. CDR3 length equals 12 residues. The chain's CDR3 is CASSVKNRVLIF. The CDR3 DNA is TGCGCCAGCAGCGTAAAAAACAGGGTTTTGATCTTC.

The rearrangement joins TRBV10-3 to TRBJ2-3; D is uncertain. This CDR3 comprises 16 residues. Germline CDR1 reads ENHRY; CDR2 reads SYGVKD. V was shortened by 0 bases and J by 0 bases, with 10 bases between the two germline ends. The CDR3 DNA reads TGTGCCATCAGTGAGTCGAGTCCCCTAAGCACAGATACGCAGTATTTT. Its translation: CAISESSPLSTDTQYF.

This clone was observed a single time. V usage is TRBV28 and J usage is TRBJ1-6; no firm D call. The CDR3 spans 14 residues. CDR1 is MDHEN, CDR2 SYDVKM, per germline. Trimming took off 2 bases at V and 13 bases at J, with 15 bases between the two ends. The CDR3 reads CASSLASGSVPLHF. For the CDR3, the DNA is TGTGCCAGCAGTTTAGCGTCGGGGAGTGTTCCCCTCCACTTT.

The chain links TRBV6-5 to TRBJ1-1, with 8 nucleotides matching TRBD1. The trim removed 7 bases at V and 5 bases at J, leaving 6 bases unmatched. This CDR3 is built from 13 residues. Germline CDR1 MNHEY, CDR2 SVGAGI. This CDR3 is CASNRGAGTEAFF. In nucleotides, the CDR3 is TGTGCCAGCAACAGGGGGGCTGGAACTGAAGCTTTCTTT.

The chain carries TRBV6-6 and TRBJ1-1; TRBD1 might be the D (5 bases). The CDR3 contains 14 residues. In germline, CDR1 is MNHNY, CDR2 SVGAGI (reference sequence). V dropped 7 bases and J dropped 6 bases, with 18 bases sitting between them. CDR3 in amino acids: CASKRAGMESEAFF. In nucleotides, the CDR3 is TGTGCCAGCAAAAGGGCAGGGATGGAGTCTGAAGCTTTCTTT.

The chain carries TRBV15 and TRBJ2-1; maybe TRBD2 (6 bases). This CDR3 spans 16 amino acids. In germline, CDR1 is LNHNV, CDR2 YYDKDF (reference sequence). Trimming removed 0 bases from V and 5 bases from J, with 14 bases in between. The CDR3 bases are TGTGCCACCAGCAGAGATTGGGGGGTCAGCGACAATGAGCAGTTCTTC. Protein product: CATSRDWGVSDNEQFF.

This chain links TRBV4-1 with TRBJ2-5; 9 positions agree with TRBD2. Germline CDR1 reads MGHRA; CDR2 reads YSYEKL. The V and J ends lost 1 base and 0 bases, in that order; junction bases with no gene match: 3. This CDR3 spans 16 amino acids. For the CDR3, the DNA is TGCGCCAGCAGCCAAGGTCTAGCGGGGTACCAAGAGACCCAGTACTTC. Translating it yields CASSQGLAGYQETQYF.

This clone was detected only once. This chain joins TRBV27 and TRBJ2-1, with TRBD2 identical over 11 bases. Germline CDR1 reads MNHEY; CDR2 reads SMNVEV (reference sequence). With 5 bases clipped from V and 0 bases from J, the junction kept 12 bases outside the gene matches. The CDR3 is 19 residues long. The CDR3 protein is CASSATPRLAGPSYNEQFF. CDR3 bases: TGTGCCAGCAGTGCCACACCTAGACTAGCGGGACCCTCCTACAATGAGCAGTTCTTC.

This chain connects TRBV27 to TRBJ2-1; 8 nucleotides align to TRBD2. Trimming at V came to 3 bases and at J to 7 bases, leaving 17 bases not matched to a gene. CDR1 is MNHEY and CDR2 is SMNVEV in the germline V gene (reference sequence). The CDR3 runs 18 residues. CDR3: CASSFRVGGGPLRNEQFF. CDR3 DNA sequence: TGTGCCAGCAGTTTTAGGGTCGGCGGGGGGCCCCTCAGGAATGAGCAGTTCTTC.

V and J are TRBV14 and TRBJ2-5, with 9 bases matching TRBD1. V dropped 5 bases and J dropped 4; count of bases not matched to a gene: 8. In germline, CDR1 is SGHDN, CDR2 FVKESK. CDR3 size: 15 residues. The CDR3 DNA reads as TGTGCCAGCAGCAGACCAGGGACAGGGAGAGAGACCCAGTACTTC. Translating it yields CASSRPGTGRETQYF.

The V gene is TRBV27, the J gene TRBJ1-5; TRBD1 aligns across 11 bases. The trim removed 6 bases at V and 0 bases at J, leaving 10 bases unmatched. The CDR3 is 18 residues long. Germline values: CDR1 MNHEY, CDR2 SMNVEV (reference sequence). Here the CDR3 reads CASSRRTGGFNSNQPQHF. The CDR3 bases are TGTGCCAGCAGCCGAAGGACAGGGGGCTTTAATAGCAATCAGCCCCAGCATTTT.

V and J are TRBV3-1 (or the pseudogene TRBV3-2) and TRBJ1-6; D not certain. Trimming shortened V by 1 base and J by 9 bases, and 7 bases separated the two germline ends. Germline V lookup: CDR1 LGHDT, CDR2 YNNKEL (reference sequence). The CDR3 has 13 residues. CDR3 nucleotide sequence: TGTGCCAGCAGCCAAGTGGAGGGTTCACCCCTCCACTTT. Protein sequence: CASSQVEGSPLHF.

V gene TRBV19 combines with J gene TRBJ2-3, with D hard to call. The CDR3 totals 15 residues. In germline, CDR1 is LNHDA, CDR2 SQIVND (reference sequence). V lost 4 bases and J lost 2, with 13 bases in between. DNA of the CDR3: TGTGCCAGTAGTAGCGGCCAGTTAATCACAGATACGCAGTATTTT. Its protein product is CASSSGQLITDTQYF.

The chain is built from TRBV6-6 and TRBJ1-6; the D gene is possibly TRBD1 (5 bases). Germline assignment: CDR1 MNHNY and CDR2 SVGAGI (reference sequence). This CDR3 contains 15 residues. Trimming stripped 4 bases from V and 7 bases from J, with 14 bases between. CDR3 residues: CASSWRGTINSPLHF. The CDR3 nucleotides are TGTGCCAGCAGTTGGCGGGGGACCATCAATTCACCCCTCCACTTT.

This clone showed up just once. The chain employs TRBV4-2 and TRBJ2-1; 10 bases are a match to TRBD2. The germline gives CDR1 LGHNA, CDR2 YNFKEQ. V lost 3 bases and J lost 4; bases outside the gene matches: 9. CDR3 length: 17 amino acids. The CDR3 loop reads CASSQYTGTSEYNEQFF. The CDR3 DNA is TGTGCCAGCAGCCAGTATACCGGGACTAGCGAATACAATGAGCAGTTCTTC.

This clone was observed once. CDR3 coding DNA: TGTGCCAGCAGTTACTCTCGCGGGAGGGCCCCCACCGGGGAGCTGTTTTTT. Its translation: CASSYSRGRAPTGELFF. The rearrangement links TRBV6-2 or TRBV6-3 to TRBJ2-2, with 9 bases lining up with TRBD2. V gave up 0 bases and J gave up 4 bases; unmatched junction bases: 6. This CDR3 is 17 amino acids long. The germline V gene encodes CDR1 MNHEY and CDR2 SVGEGT.

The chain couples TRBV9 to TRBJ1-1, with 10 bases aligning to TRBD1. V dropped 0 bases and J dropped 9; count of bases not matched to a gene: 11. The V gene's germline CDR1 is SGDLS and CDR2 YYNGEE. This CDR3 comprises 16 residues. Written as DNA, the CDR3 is TGTGCCAGCAGCGTAGGGACCTCCGGGACAGGGGTTCAAGCTTTCTTT. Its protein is CASSVGTSGTGVQAFF.